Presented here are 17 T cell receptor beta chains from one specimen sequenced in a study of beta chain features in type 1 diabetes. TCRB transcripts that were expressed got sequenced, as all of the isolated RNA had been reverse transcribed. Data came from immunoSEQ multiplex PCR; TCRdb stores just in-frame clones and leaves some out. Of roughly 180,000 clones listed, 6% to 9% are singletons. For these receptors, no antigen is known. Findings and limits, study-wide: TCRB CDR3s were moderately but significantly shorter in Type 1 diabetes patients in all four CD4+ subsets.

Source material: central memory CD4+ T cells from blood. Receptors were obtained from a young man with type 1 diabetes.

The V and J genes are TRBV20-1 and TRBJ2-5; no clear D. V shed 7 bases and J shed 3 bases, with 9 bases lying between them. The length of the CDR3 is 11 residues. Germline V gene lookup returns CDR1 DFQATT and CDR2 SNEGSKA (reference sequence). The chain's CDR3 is CSVYSKETQYF. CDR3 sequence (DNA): TGCAGTGTATACAGTAAAGAGACCCAGTACTTC.

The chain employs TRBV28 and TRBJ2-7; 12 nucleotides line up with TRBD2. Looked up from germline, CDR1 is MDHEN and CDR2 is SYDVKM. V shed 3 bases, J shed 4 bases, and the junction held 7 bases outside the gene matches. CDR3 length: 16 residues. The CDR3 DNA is TGTGCCAGCAGTTTGCATGCCGGGACTAGCGGGTACGAGCAGTACTTC. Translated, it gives CASSLHAGTSGYEQYF.

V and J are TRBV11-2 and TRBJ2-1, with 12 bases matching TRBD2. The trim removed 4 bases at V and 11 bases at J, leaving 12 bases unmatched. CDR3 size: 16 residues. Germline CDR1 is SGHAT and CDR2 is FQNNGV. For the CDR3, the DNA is TGTGCCAGCAGCTCCCTCGGGCTAGCGGGGGGGAATAAGCAGTTCTTC. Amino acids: CASSSLGLAGGNKQFF.

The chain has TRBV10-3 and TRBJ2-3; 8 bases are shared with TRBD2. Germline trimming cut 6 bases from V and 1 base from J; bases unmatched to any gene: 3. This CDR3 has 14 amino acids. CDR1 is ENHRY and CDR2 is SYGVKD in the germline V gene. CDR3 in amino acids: CAISPGLGTDTQYF. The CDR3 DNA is TGTGCCATCAGCCCGGGACTAGGCACAGATACGCAGTATTTT.

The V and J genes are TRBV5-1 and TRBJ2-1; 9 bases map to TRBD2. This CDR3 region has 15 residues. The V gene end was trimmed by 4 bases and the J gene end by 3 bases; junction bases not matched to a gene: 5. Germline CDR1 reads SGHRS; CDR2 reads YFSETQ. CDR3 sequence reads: CASSPWTSDYNEQFF. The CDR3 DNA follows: TGCGCCAGCAGCCCTTGGACTAGCGACTACAATGAGCAGTTCTTC.

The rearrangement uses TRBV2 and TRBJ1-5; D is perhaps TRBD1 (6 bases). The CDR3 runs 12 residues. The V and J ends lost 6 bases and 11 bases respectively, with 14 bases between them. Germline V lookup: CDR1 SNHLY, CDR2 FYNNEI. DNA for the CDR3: TGTGCCAGCAGGGACAGTTTAGGGGCCCAGCATTTT. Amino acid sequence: CASRDSLGAQHF.

CDR3 in amino acids: CASSTGTGWSEQYF. The CDR3 DNA reads as TGTGCCAGCAGCACGGGGACAGGGTGGTCCGAGCAGTACTTC. This chain connects TRBV7-2 to TRBJ2-7; 9 bases line up with TRBD1. Looked up from germline, CDR1 is SGHTA and CDR2 is FQGNSA. This CDR3 is 14 amino acids long. After removal of 5 bases from V and 6 bases from J, the junction contained 8 bases not matched to a gene.

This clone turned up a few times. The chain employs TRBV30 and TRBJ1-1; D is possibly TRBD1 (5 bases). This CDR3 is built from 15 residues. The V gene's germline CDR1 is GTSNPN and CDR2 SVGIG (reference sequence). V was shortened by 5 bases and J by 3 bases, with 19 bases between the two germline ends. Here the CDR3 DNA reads TGTGCCTGGCTTAAGACCAGAGTGGGGCACACTGAAGCTTTCTTT. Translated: CAWLKTRVGHTEAFF.

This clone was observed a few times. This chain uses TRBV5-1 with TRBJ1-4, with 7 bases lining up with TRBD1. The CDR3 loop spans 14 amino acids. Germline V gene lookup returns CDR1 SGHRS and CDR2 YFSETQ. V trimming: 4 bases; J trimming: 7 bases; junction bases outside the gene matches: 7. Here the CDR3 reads CASSGGQRGEKLFF. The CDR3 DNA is TGCGCCAGCAGCGGGGGACAGCGTGGTGAAAAACTGTTTTTT.

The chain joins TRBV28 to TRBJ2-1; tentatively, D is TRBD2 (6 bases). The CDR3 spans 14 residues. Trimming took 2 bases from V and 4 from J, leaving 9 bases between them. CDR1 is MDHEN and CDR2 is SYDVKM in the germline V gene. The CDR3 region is CASSLGDSYNEQFF. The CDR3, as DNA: TGTGCCAGCAGTTTAGGGGACTCTTACAATGAGCAGTTCTTC.

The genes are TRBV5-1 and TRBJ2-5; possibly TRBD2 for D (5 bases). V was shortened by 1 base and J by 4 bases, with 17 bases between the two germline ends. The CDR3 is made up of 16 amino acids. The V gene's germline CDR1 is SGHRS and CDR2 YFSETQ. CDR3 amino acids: CASSLNRGHAGETQYF. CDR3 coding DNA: TGCGCCAGCAGCTTGAACAGAGGGCATGCAGGAGAGACCCAGTACTTC.

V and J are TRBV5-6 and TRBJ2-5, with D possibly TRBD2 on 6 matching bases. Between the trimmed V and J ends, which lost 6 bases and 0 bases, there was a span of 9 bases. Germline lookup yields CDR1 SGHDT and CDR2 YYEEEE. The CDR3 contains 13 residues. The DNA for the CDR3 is TGTGCCAGCACGACTAGGAACCAAGAGACCCAGTACTTC. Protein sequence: CASTTRNQETQYF.

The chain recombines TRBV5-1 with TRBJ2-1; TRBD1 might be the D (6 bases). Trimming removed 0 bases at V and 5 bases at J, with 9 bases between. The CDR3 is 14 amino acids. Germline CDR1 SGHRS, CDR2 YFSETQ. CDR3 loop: CASSLGGQNNEQFF. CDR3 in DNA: TGCGCCAGCAGCTTGGGTGGACAGAACAATGAGCAGTTCTTC.

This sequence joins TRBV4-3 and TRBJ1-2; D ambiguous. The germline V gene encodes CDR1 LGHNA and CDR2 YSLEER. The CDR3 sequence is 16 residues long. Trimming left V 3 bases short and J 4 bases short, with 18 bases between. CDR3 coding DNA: TGCGCCAGCAGCCAGGCCCGTGATACTAGGTTCTATGGCTACACCTTC. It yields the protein CASSQARDTRFYGYTF.

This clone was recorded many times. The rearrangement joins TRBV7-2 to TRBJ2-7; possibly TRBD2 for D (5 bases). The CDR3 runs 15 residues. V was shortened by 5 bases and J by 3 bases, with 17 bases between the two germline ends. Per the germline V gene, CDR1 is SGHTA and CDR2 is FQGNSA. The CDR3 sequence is CASSPPDHGLYEQYF. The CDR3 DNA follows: TGTGCCAGCAGCCCGCCGGACCATGGACTCTACGAGCAGTACTTC. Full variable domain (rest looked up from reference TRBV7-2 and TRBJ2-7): GAGVSQSPSNKVTEKGKDVELRCDPISGHTALYWYRQSLGQGLEFLIYFQGNSAPDKSGLPSDRFSAERTGGSVSTLTIQRTQQEDSAVYLCASSPPDHGLYEQYFGPGTRLTVT.

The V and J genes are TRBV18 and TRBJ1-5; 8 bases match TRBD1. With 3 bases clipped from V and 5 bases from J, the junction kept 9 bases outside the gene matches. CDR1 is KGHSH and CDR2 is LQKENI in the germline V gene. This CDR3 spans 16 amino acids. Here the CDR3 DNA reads TGTGCCAGCTCACCGCAGGGGGCGGGAAGAGATCAGCCCCAGCATTTT. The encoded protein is CASSPQGAGRDQPQHF.

CDR3 nucleotide sequence: TGTGCCAGCAGCTTAGCCGGCGGGAGGGCCAGGTACGAGCAGTACTTC. This encodes CASSLAGGRARYEQYF. This rearrangement joins TRBV7-9 to TRBJ2-7; TRBD2 matches 9 bases. This CDR3 is built from 16 residues. Germline V gene data show CDR1 as SEHNR and CDR2 as FQNEAQ (reference sequence). V shed 0 bases, J shed 4 bases, and the junction held 7 bases outside the gene matches.